This TCR beta chain was recorded in a study of blood T cell repertoires in COVID-19 (dated by TCRdb to about 2020). With regard to the full study: Samples from collaborators originated in the United States, Italy and Spain and spanned both the acute and convalescent phases of COVID-19. Where available, HLA class I and class II types were obtained from metadata supplied by the sample provider rather than from assay-based typing. The repertoires were made available in a free public database intended to serve as a resource for research on the immune response to SARS-CoV-2. The sample metadata nearly always contained a de-identified subject ID, COVID-19 status, age in years and sex. The dataset comprised deeply sampled blood TCRbeta repertoires from subjects exposed to, actively infected with, or recovered from COVID-19. The prospective study material was composed of cDNA or gDNA derived from T cells, B-cell-depleted T cells, or PBMCs. Samples came from the ongoing ImmuneRACE study (first 160 participants) plus 1,254 subjects from 6 global collaborators.

V is reduced by 5 bases and J by 5 bases, leaving a spacing of 12 bases between them. The CDR3 runs 13 residues from the cysteine to the phenylalanine. Of the read, only the CDR3 DNA is kept; its 39 bases are in frame from base 1. Samples from volunteer blood donors who had recovered from COVID-19 were contributed by a second Seattle source. The collaborating institutions used their own protocols to collect whole blood in K2EDTA tubes. For TCRbeta analysis, collaborators shipped samples as frozen whole blood, isolated PBMCs, or DNA extracted from either of those sample types. This clone is judged medium-sized (0.01 to 0.1%). Its antigen is still unknown. Base qualities are not recorded, but no much larger clone differs from it by a single base. Points the paper makes about the study in general: The quantity of clinical and demographic metadata differed by source and by participant and was supplied without curation.

The immunoSEQ Assay, a bias-controlled multiplex PCR, was used to amplify TCRbeta CDR3 regions from genomic DNA. Under the source paper's analysis protocol: Nucleated cell counts per sample were estimated from amplification of reference gene primers within the assay. To quantify the absolute abundance of each unique TCRbeta CDR3 rearrangement, sequence reads were collapsed and filtered. For each sample, productive Simpson clonality was calculated as the square root of Simpson's diversity index over productive rearrangements. Drawn from immuneACCESS, this table holds only the in-frame rearrangements with V and J called that TCRdb kept. Clones are partly lost; checked studies trace under half to an unresolved V gene and leave the rest unexplained. V, J and clone size reflect that table, while D and trimming were determined from the DNA. The sample table contains about 270,000 clones; only one count was recorded for 83% of them. Over 8.5% of the sample is taken by the ten largest.

Sequenced sample: peripheral blood. The sequence came from a woman in her fifties or sixties who had recovered from COVID-19. This chain joins TRBV12-3 or TRBV12-4 to TRBJ1-2, with no D gene named confidently. The CDR3 corresponds to CASSPYVEYGYTF. The nucleotide sequence is TGTGCCAGCAGTCCCTACGTAGAGTATGGCTACACCTTC.